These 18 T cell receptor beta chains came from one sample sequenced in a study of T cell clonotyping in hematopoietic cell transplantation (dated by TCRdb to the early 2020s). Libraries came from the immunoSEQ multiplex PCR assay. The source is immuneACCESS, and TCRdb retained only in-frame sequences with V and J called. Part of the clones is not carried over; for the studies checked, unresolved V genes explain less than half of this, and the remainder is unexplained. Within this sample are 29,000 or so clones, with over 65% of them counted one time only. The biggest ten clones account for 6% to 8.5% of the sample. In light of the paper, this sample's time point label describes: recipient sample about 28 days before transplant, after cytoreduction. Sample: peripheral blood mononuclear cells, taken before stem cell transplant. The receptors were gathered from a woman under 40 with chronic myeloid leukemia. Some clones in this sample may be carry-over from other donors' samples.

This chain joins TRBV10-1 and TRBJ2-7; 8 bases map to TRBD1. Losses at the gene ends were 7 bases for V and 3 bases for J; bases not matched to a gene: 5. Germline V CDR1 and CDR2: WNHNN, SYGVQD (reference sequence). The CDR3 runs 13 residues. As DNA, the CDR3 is TGCGCCAGCACGCGGACAGGGAACTACGAGCAGTACGTC. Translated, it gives CASTRTGNYEQYV.

This chain's CDR3 is CAWSGPLLAGPYEQYF. The CDR3 nucleotides are TGTGCCTGGAGTGGACCATTACTAGCGGGGCCCTACGAGCAGTACTTC. The chain links TRBV30 to TRBJ2-7, with 10 bases identical to TRBD2. CDR1 and CDR2 (germline): GTSNPN, SVGIG (reference sequence). V lost 1 base to trimming and J lost 2 bases; unmatched junction nucleotides: 8. The CDR3 is 16 amino acids.

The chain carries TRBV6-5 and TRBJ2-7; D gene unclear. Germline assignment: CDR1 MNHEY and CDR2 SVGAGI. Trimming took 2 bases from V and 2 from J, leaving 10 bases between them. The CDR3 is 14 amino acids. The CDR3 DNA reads TGTGCCAGCAGTTACAGATACGGTCCCTACGAGCAGTACTTC. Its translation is CASSYRYGPYEQYF.

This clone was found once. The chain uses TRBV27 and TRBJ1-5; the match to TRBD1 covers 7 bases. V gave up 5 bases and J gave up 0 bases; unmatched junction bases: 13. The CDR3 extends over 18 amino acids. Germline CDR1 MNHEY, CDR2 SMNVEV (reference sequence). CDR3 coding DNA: TGTGCCAGCAGTCCAGACAGGGTATCCCTCTATAGCAATCAGCCCCAGCATTTT. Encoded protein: CASSPDRVSLYSNQPQHF.

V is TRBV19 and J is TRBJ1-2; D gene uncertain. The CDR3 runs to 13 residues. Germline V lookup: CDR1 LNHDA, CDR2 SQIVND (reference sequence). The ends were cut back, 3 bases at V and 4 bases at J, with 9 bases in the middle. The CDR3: CASSIVGSYGYTF. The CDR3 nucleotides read TGTGCCAGTAGTATCGTCGGAAGCTATGGCTACACCTTC. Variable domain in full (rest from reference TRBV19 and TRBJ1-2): DGGITQSPKYLFRKEGQNVTLSCEQNLNHDAMYWYRQDPGQGLRLIYYSQIVNDFQKGDIAEGYSVSREKKESFPLTVTSAQKNPTAFYLCASSIVGSYGYTFGSGTRLTVV.

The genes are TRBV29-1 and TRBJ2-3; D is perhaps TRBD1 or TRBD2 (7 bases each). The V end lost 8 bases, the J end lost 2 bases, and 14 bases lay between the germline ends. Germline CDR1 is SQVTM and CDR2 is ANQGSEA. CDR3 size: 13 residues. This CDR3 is CSSRGGNTDTQYF. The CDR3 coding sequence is TGCAGCTCCAGGGGGGGCAACACAGATACGCAGTATTTT.

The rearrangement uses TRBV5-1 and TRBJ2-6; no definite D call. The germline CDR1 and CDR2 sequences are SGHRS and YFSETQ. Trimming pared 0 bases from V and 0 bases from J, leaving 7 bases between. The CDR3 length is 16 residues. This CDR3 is CASSLAFGSGANVLTF. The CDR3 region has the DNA TGCGCCAGCAGCTTGGCCTTCGGCTCTGGGGCCAACGTCCTGACTTTC.

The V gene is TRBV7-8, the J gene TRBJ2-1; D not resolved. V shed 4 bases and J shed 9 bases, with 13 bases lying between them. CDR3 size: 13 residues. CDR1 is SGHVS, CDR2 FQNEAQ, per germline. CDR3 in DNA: TGTGCCAGCAGCTCGAAGGAAGGGATTGAGCAGTTCTTC. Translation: CASSSKEGIEQFF.

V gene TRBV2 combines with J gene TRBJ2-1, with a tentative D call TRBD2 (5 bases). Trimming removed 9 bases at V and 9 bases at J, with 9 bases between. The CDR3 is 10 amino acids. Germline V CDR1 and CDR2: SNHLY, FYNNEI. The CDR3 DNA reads TGTGCCAGTGTAGGAGGTGAGCAGTTCTTC. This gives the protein CASVGGEQFF.

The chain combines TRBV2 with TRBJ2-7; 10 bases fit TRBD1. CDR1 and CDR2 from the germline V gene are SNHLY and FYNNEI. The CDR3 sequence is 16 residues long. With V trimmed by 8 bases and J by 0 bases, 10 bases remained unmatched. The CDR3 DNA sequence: TGTGCCAGCGGTCAGGGACAGGGGAGGCTCTCCTACGAGCAGTACGTC. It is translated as CASGQGQGRLSYEQYV.

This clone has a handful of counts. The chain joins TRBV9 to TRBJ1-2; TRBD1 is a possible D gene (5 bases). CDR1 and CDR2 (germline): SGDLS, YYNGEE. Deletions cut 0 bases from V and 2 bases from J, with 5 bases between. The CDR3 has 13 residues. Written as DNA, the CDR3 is TGTGCCAGCAGCGTAGACAGGAACTATGGCTACACCTTC. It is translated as CASSVDRNYGYTF.

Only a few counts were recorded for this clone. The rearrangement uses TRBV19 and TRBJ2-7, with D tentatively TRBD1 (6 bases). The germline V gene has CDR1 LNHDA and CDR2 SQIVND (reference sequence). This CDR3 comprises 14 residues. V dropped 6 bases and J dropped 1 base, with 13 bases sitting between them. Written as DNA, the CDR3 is TGTGCCAGTAGCACGAGGGGGTTTTCCTACGAGCAGTACTTC. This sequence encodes CASSTRGFSYEQYF.

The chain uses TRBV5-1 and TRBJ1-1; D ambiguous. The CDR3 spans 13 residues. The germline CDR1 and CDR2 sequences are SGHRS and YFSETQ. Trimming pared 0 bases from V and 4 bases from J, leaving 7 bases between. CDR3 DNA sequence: TGCGCCAGCAGCTTGGTAGGGTCCACTGAAGCTTTCTTT. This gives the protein CASSLVGSTEAFF.

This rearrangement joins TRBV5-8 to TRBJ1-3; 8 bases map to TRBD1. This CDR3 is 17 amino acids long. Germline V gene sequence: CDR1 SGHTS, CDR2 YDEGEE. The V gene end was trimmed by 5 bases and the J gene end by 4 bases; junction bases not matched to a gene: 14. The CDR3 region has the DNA TGTGCCAGCAGGGGGACAGGCAGCCTAGCGTCCGGAAACACCATATATTTT. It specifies CASRGTGSLASGNTIYF.

Here the CDR3 reads CSEILGVPSYEQYV. CDR3 sequence (DNA): TGCAGCGAAATACTCGGGGTTCCCTCCTACGAGCAGTACGTC. The rearrangement joins TRBV29-1 to TRBJ2-7, with TRBD2 as a possible D gene (5 bases). The CDR3 has 14 amino acids. The germline V gene has CDR1 SQVTM and CDR2 ANQGSEA. V lost 7 bases to trimming and J lost 0 bases, with 16 bases between them.

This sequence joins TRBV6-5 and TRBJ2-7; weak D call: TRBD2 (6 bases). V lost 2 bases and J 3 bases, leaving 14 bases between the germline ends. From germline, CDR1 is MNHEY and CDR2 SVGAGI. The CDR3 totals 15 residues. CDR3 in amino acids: CASSYSPGLYYEQYV. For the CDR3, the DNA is TGTGCCAGCAGTTACAGTCCGGGACTCTACTACGAGCAGTACGTC.

CDR3 sequence: CSAGSGDEQFF. CDR3 sequence (DNA): TGCAGCGCGGGCAGTGGGGATGAGCAGTTCTTC. The chain combines TRBV29-1 with TRBJ2-1; D gene ambiguous. Germline V lookup: CDR1 SQVTM, CDR2 ANQGSEA. The CDR3 is 11 amino acids. Between the trimmed V and J ends, which lost 7 bases and 8 bases, there was a span of 12 bases.

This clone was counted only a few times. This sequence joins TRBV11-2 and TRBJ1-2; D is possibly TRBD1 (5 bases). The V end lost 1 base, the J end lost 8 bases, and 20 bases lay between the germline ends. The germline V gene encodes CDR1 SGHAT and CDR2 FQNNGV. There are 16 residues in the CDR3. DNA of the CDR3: TGTGCCAGCAGCTTAGGATCTTTCAGGGAAGGGAACGGCTACACCTTC. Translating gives CASSLGSFREGNGYTF.